This T cell receptor beta chain derives from a study of blood T cell repertoires in COVID-19. The wider study: Samples of COVID-19 (acute and convalescent) were obtained from the United States, Italy and Spain.

This CDR3 comprises 16 residues. The germline V gene encodes CDR1 SGHRS and CDR2 YFSETQ. V lost 2 bases, J lost 4 bases, and 11 bases stayed unmatched. Method: immunoSEQ multiplex PCR; TCRdb's copy keeps in-frame clones and lacks some. The data show approximately 250,000 clones, 75% to 90% seen once. The specimen sequenced was peripheral blood. This clonotype originated in a woman aged 70-85 years with COVID-19, enrolled during active disease. The rearrangement joins TRBV5-1 to TRBJ1-2; 7 nucleotides align to TRBD1. For the CDR3, the DNA is TGCGCCAGCAGCTTACCACCTTTCCGGGACAGCTATGGCTACACCTTC. It yields the protein CASSLPPFRDSYGYTF.